The 9 T cell receptor beta chains presented below share a single source sample, sequenced in a study of blood T cells in healthy people across ages. The authors ran a second PCR of roughly 7 to 11 cycles using a sample-barcoded 5' primer and a J-beta primer mix. From the 5' RACE reads, TCRdb called clonotypes with MiXCR, one entry per CDR3 protein. The sample comprises 650,000 to 900,000 distinct CDR3 sequences, 62% of which are singletons, and 25% to 35% rests with the top ten. Sequencing input: blood. These TCRs come from a man aged 25-45 years in good health.

The chain carries TRBV7-3 and TRBJ2-7; tentative D call: TRBD1 (5 bases). The DNA end favors TRBJ2-5, so the J call may be wrong. CDR3 size: 14 residues. Germline CDR1 reads SGHTA; CDR2 reads FQGTGA. CDR3 sequence reads: CASSSNQGGETQYF. The CDR3 DNA reads as TGTGCCAGCAGCAGCAACCAGGGTGGGGAGACCCAGTACTTC.

This clonotype has a handful of counts. This chain links TRBV9 with TRBJ2-1; the match to TRBD1 covers 9 bases. V lost 3 bases, J lost 7 bases, and 5 bases stayed unmatched. This CDR3 spans 14 amino acids. The germline CDR1 and CDR2 sequences are SGDLS and YYNGEE. The CDR3 region is CASSAQTGGNEQFF. In nucleotides, the CDR3 is TGTGCCAGCAGCGCGCAGACAGGGGGTAATGAGCAGTTCTTC. Supplemented by reference TRBV9 and TRBJ2-1, the full variable domain reads DSGVTQTPKHLITATGQRVTLRCSPRSGDLSVYWYQQSLDQGLQFLIQYYNGEERAKGNILERFSAQQFPDLHSELNLSSLELGDSALYFCASSAQTGGNEQFFGPGTRLTVL.

With respect to this clonotype: At one end, the junction sequence differs from germline, possibly due to a read error. The V and J genes are TRBV30 and TRBJ2-7; D is perhaps TRBD2 (5 bases). The CDR3 is made up of 11 amino acids. Per the germline V gene, CDR1 is GTSNPN and CDR2 is SVGIG (reference sequence). The CDR3 nucleotides are TGTGCCGGGAGTAAAGCCTACGAGCAGTACTTC. Translated: CAGSKAYEQYF. The full variable domain, its missing parts supplied by reference TRBV30 and TRBJ2-7, is SQTIHQWPATLVQPVGSPLSLECTVEGTSNPNLYWYRQAAGRGLQLLFYSVGIGQISSEVPQNLSASRPQDRQFILSSKKLLLSDSGFYLCAGSKAYEQYFGPGTRLTVT.

V is TRBV28 and J is TRBJ2-6; D perhaps matches TRBD1 (5 bases). The CDR3 has 17 amino acids. V gave up 3 bases and J gave up 0 bases, with 12 bases separating them. Germline assignment: CDR1 MDHEN and CDR2 SYDVKM. The CDR3 DNA is TGTGCCAGCAGTTTGGGGCAGGTGGTCTCTGGGGCCAACGTCCTGACTTTC. This codes for CASSLGQVVSGANVLTF.

V gene TRBV12-3 or TRBV12-4 combines with J gene TRBJ2-1; TRBD1 or TRBD2 may be the D gene (5 bases each). CDR3 size: 15 residues. The germline V and J ends were trimmed by 3 bases and 4 bases, with 13 bases remaining between them. The CDR3 region has the DNA TGTGCCAGCAGTTTCGGGACGGATAGATACAATGAGCAGTTCTTC. Its translation is CASSFGTDRYNEQFF.

The chain employs TRBV29-1 and TRBJ2-7, with 12 bases fitting TRBD2. Germline values: CDR1 SQVTM, CDR2 ANQGSEA. The trim removed 1 base at V and 4 bases at J, leaving 8 bases unmatched. This CDR3 contains 16 residues. DNA for the CDR3: TGCAGCGTTGAAGGTTGGGCTAGCGGGGGGGAGTACGAGCAGTACTTC. Amino acids: CSVEGWASGGEYEQYF.

The V gene is TRBV10-3, the J gene TRBJ2-5; 7 positions agree with TRBD1. In germline, CDR1 is ENHRY, CDR2 SYGVKD. Germline trimming cut 3 bases from V and 2 bases from J; bases unmatched to any gene: 6. The CDR3 covers 15 residues. The CDR3 region has the DNA TGTGCCATCAGTGACGCACCAGGGGGACAAGAGACCCAGTACTTC. Translation gives CAISDAPGGQETQYF.

The V gene is TRBV5-5, the J gene TRBJ1-6; a possible D gene is TRBD1 (5 bases). CDR3 length: 14 amino acids. Germline CDR1 SGHKS, CDR2 YYEKEE (reference sequence). With 4 bases removed from V and 6 bases from J, the gap between germline ends came to 11 bases. The CDR3 reads CASSPGLFNSPLHF. CDR3 nucleotides: TGTGCCAGCAGCCCGGGACTGTTTAATTCACCCCTCCACTTT.

The chain links TRBV3-1 to TRBJ2-1; tentatively, D is TRBD2 (6 bases). This CDR3 has 17 residues. Germline V gene lookup returns CDR1 LGHDT and CDR2 YNNKEL (reference sequence). Trimming took 1 base from V and 0 from J, leaving 13 bases between them. CDR3 loop: CASSQGVDYLSYNEQFF. The CDR3 DNA reads TGTGCCAGCAGCCAAGGAGTGGACTACCTCTCCTACAATGAGCAGTTCTTC.